A single sample gave rise to the 2 T cell receptor beta chains below, sequenced in a study of blood T cell repertoires in COVID-19. The data were produced by immunoSEQ multiplex PCR, yet TCRdb's version contains in-frame clones alone and is incomplete. This table holds some 83,000 clones, approximately 80% found once. The sequencing sample was made of peripheral blood. These receptors were obtained from an elderly man with acute or convalescent COVID-19.

Here the CDR3 reads CASSPWAPWIHEQFF. CDR3 nucleotides: TGTGCCAGCAGCCCCTGGGCGCCCTGGATCCATGAGCAGTTCTTC. The chain couples TRBV11-2 to TRBJ2-1; the D is unclear. Per the germline V gene, CDR1 is SGHAT and CDR2 is FQNNGV. The CDR3 contains 15 residues. The V gene lost 5 bases and the J gene lost 8 bases, with 19 bases spanning the gap.

This sequence joins TRBV6-1 and TRBJ1-6, with a possible D match to TRBD1 (6 bases). The CDR3 sequence is 18 residues long. V lost 1 base, J lost 0 bases, and 13 bases lay in between. Germline values: CDR1 MNHNS, CDR2 SASEGT. The CDR3 loop reads CASSEEGGRSSYNSPLHF. DNA for the CDR3: TGTGCCAGCAGTGAAGAAGGGGGAAGGAGCTCCTATAATTCACCCCTCCACTTT.